A selection of T cell receptor beta chains follows, all from one sample in a study of neurological immune-mediated disorders. MiXCR, applied by TCRdb to the 5' RACE reads, yields one record per CDR3 protein. The repertoire includes under 130,000 distinct CDR3 sequences, about 10% of them detected once, and 2.5% to 4% sits in the top ten. Sequencing used PBMCs. Receptors originate from a female donor with HTLV-1-associated myelopathy (HAM/TSP). Each CDR3 is given with its conserved first and last residue. A D gene is named only where the DNA matches it firmly. Only some rows state a clone size, as once, few, many or a class for expanded clones.

cdr3_length: 14
v_call: TRBV29-1
j_call: TRBJ2-1
clone_size: many
d_call: TRBD1
cdr3_nt: TGCAGCGTCGTACCCTCAGGGGGCTCCAATGAGCAGTTCTTC
cdr3_aa: CSVVPSGGSNEQFF

cdr3_length: 15
v_call: TRBV3-1
j_call: TRBJ2-4
clone_size: many
d_call: -
cdr3_nt: TGTGCCAGCAGCCAAGATCTACTCCCAAGTGGCATTCAGTACTTC
cdr3_aa: CASSQDLLPSGIQYF

cdr3_length: 14
v_call: TRBV20-1
j_call: TRBJ1-3
clone_size: many
d_call: TRBD1
cdr3_nt: TGCAGTGCTAGGACAGGGGGCAATGGAAACACCATATATTTT
cdr3_aa: CSARTGGNGNTIYF

cdr3_length: 13
v_call: TRBV29-1
j_call: TRBJ1-1
clone_size: few
d_call: -
cdr3_nt: TGCAGCGTCGCGGAAAGTGGGTTCACTGAAGCTTTCTTT
cdr3_aa: CSVAESGFTEAFF

cdr3_length: 14
v_call: TRBV4-1
j_call: TRBJ2-7
clone_size: -
d_call: -
cdr3_nt: TGCTCCAGCAGCCAAGTGGTGGGATGGTACGAGCAGTACTTC
cdr3_aa: CSSSQVVGWYEQYF

cdr3_length: 16
v_call: TRBV3-1
j_call: TRBJ1-1
clone_size: many
d_call: -
cdr3_nt: TGTGCCAGCAGCCAAGGTGGCAGGGGCCTGAACACTGAAGCTTTCTTT
cdr3_aa: CASSQGGRGLNTEAFF

cdr3_length: 18
v_call: TRBV6-5
j_call: TRBJ2-7
clone_size: many
d_call: -
cdr3_nt: TGTGCCAGCAGTTATACAACCCCGGGACTGATATACTCCTACGAGCAGTACTTC
cdr3_aa: CASSYTTPGLIYSYEQYF

cdr3_length: 13
v_call: TRBV20-1
j_call: TRBJ2-7
clone_size: many
d_call: TRBD1
cdr3_nt: TGCAGTGCCGTCCGTCAGGGGGCGGACGAGCAGTACTTC
cdr3_aa: CSAVRQGADEQYF

cdr3_length: 14
v_call: TRBV20-1
j_call: TRBJ1-2
clone_size: many
d_call: -
cdr3_nt: TGCAGTGCTAGACAGCAACAGATGAACTATGGCTACACCTTC
cdr3_aa: CSARQQQMNYGYTF

cdr3_length: 14
v_call: TRBV5-1
j_call: TRBJ2-3
clone_size: many
d_call: TRBD2
cdr3_nt: TGCGCCAGCAGCTCCCTAAGACTAGCTGATACGCAGTATTTT
cdr3_aa: CASSSLRLADTQYF

cdr3_length: 17
v_call: TRBV7-9
j_call: TRBJ2-3
clone_size: few
d_call: TRBD1
cdr3_nt: TGTGCCAGCAGCCCTCGCCGGGCGGACAGGGGCACAGATACGCAGTATTTT
cdr3_aa: CASSPRRADRGTDTQYF

cdr3_length: 14
v_call: TRBV15
j_call: TRBJ2-2
clone_size: many
d_call: -
cdr3_nt: TGTGCCACCAGCAGGGGGACATCCGCCGGGGAGCTGTTTTTT
cdr3_aa: CATSRGTSAGELFF

cdr3_length: 14
v_call: TRBV5-1
j_call: TRBJ2-7
clone_size: many
d_call: -
cdr3_nt: TGCGCCAGCAGGCCAGGGGGGACAGTCTACGAGCAGTACTTC
cdr3_aa: CASRPGGTVYEQYF

cdr3_length: 15
v_call: TRBV12-3/TRBV12-4
j_call: TRBJ1-4
clone_size: many
d_call: TRBD1
cdr3_nt: TGTGCCAGCAGCCGGGCCGGGACAGGGTTTGAAAAACTGTTTTTT
cdr3_aa: CASSRAGTGFEKLFF

cdr3_length: 19
v_call: TRBV27
j_call: TRBJ2-3
clone_size: few
d_call: -
cdr3_nt: TGTGCCAGCACCCTTAAGGGTGGTGGAGCCCCCACTAGCACAGATACGCAGTATTTT
cdr3_aa: CASTLKGGGAPTSTDTQYF

cdr3_length: 15
v_call: TRBV12-5
j_call: TRBJ2-3
clone_size: -
d_call: -
cdr3_nt: TGTGCTAGTGGTGGGTCTGACGGGTGGGGCAATACGCAGTATTTT
cdr3_aa: CASGGSDGWGNTQYF

cdr3_length: 13
v_call: TRBV7-7
j_call: TRBJ2-5
clone_size: many
d_call: -
cdr3_nt: TGTGCCAGCAGCTTATTGAACCAAGAGACCCAGTACTTC
cdr3_aa: CASSLLNQETQYF

cdr3_length: 15
v_call: TRBV3-1
j_call: TRBJ2-3
clone_size: many
d_call: TRBD1
cdr3_nt: TGTGCCAGCAGCCCGGGGACAGCCAGCACAGATACGCAGTATTTT
cdr3_aa: CASSPGTASTDTQYF

cdr3_length: 13
v_call: TRBV6-1
j_call: TRBJ2-5
clone_size: many
d_call: -
cdr3_nt: TGTGCCAGCAGTGGGACAGCTGAGGAGACCCAGTACTTC
cdr3_aa: CASSGTAEETQYF

cdr3_length: 15
v_call: TRBV15
j_call: TRBJ2-7
clone_size: many
d_call: -
cdr3_nt: TGTGCCACCAGCAGAGATCGGGCGGAAACCTACGAGCAGTACTTC
cdr3_aa: CATSRDRAETYEQYF

cdr3_length: 13
v_call: TRBV12-3/TRBV12-4
j_call: TRBJ2-5
clone_size: many
d_call: -
cdr3_nt: TGTGCCAGCAGTCGGACGGAGGGGGAGACCCAGTACTTC
cdr3_aa: CASSRTEGETQYF

cdr3_length: 15
v_call: TRBV7-2
j_call: TRBJ2-5
clone_size: many
d_call: TRBD2
cdr3_nt: TGTGCCAGCAGCTCAACTAGCGGGGGCCAAGAGACCCAGTACTTC
cdr3_aa: CASSSTSGGQETQYF